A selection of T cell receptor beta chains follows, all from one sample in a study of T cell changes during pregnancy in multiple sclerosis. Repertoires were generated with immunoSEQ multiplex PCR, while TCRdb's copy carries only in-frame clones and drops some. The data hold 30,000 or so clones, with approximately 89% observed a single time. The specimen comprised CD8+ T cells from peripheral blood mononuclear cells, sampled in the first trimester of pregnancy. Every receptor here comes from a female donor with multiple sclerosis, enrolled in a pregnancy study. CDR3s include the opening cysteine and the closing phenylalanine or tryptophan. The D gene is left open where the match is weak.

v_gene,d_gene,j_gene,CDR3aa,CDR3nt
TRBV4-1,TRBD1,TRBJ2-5,CASSGGTGEETQYF,TGCGCCAGCAGCGGGGGGACAGGGGAGGAGACCCAGTACTTC
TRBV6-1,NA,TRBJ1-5,CASSDLRDTFWGNQPQHF,TGTGCCAGCAGTGACCTCCGGGACACATTTTGGGGAAATCAGCCCCAGCATTTT
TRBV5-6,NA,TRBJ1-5,CASSLGGGDQPQHF,TGTGCCAGCAGCTTGGGGGGGGGCGATCAGCCCCAGCATTTT
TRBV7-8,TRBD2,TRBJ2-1,CASRGGGPASGRADTDEQFF,TGTGCCAGCAGGGGAGGGGGCCCGGCTAGCGGGAGGGCCGATACGGATGAGCAGTTCTTC
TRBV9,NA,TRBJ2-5,CASSVVGPEETQYF,TGTGCCAGCAGCGTAGTTGGTCCGGAAGAGACCCAGTACTTC
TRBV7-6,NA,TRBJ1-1,CASSFRGGDTEAFF,TGTGCCAGCAGCTTCCGAGGGGGAGACACTGAAGCTTTCTTT
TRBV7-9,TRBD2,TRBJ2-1,CASSLGTSGRLYNEQFF,TGTGCCAGCAGCCTCGGGACTAGCGGGAGGCTCTACAATGAGCAGTTCTTC
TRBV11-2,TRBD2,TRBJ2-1,CASKASGSYEQFF,TGTGCCAGCAAAGCTAGCGGGAGCTATGAGCAGTTCTTC
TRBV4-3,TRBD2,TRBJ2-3,CASSQFLRLAENTDTQYF,TGCGCCAGCAGCCAATTCCTCCGACTAGCGGAGAACACAGATACGCAGTATTTT
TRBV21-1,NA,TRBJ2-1,CASSRSEGLAGCSYNEQFF,TGTGCCAGCAGCAGGTCGGAGGGACTAGCGGGGTGCTCCTACAATGAGCAGTTCTTC
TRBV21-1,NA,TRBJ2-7,CASSKREGREQYF,TGTGCCAGCAGCAAGCGGGAGGGCCGCGAGCAGTACTTC
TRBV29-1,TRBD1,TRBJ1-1,CSLRQGNTEAFF,TGCAGCTTACGACAGGGGAACACTGAAGCTTTCTTT
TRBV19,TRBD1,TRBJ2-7,CASKQDRDSYEQYF,TGTGCCAGTAAGCAGGACAGGGACTCCTACGAGCAGTACTTC
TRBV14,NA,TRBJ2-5,CASSQGANWYQETQYF,TGTGCCAGCAGCCAAGGGGCAAACTGGTACCAAGAGACCCAGTACTTC
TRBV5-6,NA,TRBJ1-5,CASSFGGFHQPQHF,TGTGCCAGCAGCTTCGGGGGGTTCCATCAGCCCCAGCATTTT
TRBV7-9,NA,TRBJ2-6,CASSWSVGHRSSGANVLTF,TGTGCCAGCAGCTGGAGTGTGGGACATCGGAGCTCTGGGGCCAACGTCCTGACTTTC
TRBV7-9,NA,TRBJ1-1,CASSLSGPNEAFF,TGTGCCAGCAGCTTATCAGGGCCTAATGAAGCTTTCTTT
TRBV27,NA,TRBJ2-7,CASSFRDEQYF,TGTGCCAGCAGTTTTCGGGACGAGCAGTACTTC
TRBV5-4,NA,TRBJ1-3,CASSLDNSGNTIYF,TGTGCCAGCAGCTTGGACAACTCTGGAAACACCATATATTTT
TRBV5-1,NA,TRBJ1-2,CASSLEFLGEVSYGYTF,TGCGCCAGCAGCTTGGAGTTTTTGGGGGAGGTCAGCTATGGCTACACCTTC
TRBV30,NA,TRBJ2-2,CAWSRVGAETYTGELFF,TGTGCCTGGAGCCGAGTAGGAGCGGAAACCTACACCGGGGAGCTGTTTTTT
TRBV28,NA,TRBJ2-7,CASSTAVSASYEQYF,TGTGCCAGCAGTACCGCGGTCTCAGCGTCCTACGAGCAGTACTTC